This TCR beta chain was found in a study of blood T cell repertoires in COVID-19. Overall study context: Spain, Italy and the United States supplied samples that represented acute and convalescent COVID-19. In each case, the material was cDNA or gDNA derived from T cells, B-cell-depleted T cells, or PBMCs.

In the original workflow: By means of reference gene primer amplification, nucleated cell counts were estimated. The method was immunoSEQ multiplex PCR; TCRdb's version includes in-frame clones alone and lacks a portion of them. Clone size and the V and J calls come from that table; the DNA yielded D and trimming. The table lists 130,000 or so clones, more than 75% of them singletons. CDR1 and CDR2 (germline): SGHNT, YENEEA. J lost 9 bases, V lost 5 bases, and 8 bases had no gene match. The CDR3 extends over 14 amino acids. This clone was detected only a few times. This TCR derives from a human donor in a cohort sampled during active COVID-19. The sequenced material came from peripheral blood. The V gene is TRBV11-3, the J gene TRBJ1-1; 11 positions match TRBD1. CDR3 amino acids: CASSMGQGVRQAFF. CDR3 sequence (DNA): TGTGCCAGCAGCATGGGACAGGGGGTACGACAAGCTTTCTTT.